Listed here is a single T cell receptor beta chain. The data were obtained in a study of blood T cell repertoires in COVID-19. Study details: The United States, Italy and Spain were the sources of the acute and convalescent COVID-19 samples.

In the source study's methods: It was from reference gene primer amplification that nucleated cell counts were estimated. Assay used: immunoSEQ multiplex PCR; TCRdb lists only in-frame clones, some missing. V, J and clone size derive from that table, while D and trimming were established from the DNA sequence. Among about 41,000 clones listed, around 80% were seen once. V was clipped by 0 bases and J by 7 bases, with 13 bases between them. Per germline, CDR1 SGHDT and CDR2 YYEEEE. The CDR3 totals 14 residues. The clonotype comes from a middle-aged man with active or convalescent COVID-19. The sequenced material came from peripheral blood. The chain carries TRBV5-6 and TRBJ1-1, with D perhaps TRBD1 (5 bases). CDR3 sequence reads: CASSLVGGGREAFF. DNA of the CDR3: TGTGCCAGCAGCTTGGTTGGGGGAGGTCGTGAAGCTTTCTTT.